This T cell receptor beta chain was captured by sequencing in a study of shared clonotypes between healthy human individuals. Study context: A couple of female and a few male donors aged 18 to 49 were enrolled. Study results and caveats: It was only blood that was sampled, and tissue repertoires likely differ. Sequencing depth was predicted to influence how clonotypes are shared among donors.

What was sequenced on ten immunoSEQ deep assay plates was unsorted PBMC DNA. The table came from immunoSEQ multiplex PCR; TCRdb's copy has only in-frame clones and leaves some out. The repertoire holds about 480,000 clones, with nearly 80% as singletons. Germline V gene data show CDR1 as SNHLY and CDR2 as FYNNEI. This CDR3 is 14 amino acids long. The V and J ends lost 3 bases and 6 bases respectively, with 12 bases between them. Points on this clone: The antigen remains unidentified.

The chain joins TRBV2 to TRBJ2-1; D possibly corresponds to TRBD1 (7 bases). Sequenced material: PBMCs. This clonotype was sampled from a woman in her thirties or forties in good health. Some clones in this sample may be carry-over from other donors' samples. The chain's CDR3 is CASSDPGGFNEQFF. The CDR3, as DNA: TGTGCCAGCAGTGATCCAGGGGGGTTCAATGAGCAGTTCTTC.